Reported below is one TCR beta chain. Antigen: not known. Trimming shortened V by 3 bases and J by 2 bases, and 11 bases separated the two germline ends. This CDR3 has 14 residues. Germline V gene sequence: CDR1 KGHSH, CDR2 LQKENI. The entry originates in a study of shared clonotypes between healthy human individuals. Study-wide background: A few men and a couple of women, aged 18 to 49, were donors. Findings of the study overall: The generation probabilities recorded for non-shared clonotypes fell below those of clonotypes shared by all four donors.

In the source study's methods: Filtering of immunoSEQ junctional sequences could not match full-length read filtering. Sequenced by immunoSEQ multiplex PCR; TCRdb stores in-frame clones only, minus some. D and trimming were read from the DNA, whereas the V and J calls and clone size are those reported in that table. The sample shows some 1 million clones, around 75% of them seen only once. The sequenced sample was memory CD4+ T cells sorted from blood. Subset in this sample: CD45RA-negative fraction. The chain joins TRBV18 to TRBJ2-7; possibly TRBD1 for D (5 bases). The source is a man between 18 and 29 years old in good health. This chain's CDR3 is CASSPTQTAYEQYF. The DNA for the CDR3 is TGTGCCAGCTCACCTACACAGACAGCCTACGAGCAGTACTTC.